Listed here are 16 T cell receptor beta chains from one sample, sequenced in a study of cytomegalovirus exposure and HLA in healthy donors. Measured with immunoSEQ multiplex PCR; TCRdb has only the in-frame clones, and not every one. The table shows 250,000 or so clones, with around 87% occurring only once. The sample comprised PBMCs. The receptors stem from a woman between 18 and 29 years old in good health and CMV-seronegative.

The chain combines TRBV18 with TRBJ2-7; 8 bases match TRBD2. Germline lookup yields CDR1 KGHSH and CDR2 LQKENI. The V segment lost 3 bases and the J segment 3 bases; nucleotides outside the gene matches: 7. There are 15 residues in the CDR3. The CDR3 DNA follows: TGTGCCAGCTCACCCCCGGGGGGGAGGGGCTACGAGCAGTACTTC. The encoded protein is CASSPPGGRGYEQYF.

CDR3 amino acids: CASSLDGGRQPQHF. The CDR3 nucleotides read TGTGCCAGCAGCTTAGACGGTGGGAGGCAGCCCCAGCATTTT. The rearrangement links TRBV7-8 to TRBJ1-5; D is unclear. The CDR3 has 14 residues. The germline V gene has CDR1 SGHVS and CDR2 FQNEAQ. V lost 1 base and J lost 7, with 11 bases in between.

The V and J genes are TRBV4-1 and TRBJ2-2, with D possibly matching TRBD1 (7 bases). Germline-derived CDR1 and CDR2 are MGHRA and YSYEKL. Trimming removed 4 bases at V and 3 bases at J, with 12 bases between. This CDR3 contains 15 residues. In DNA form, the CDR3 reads TGCGCCAGCAGCCCCGACAGGGAGGACACCGGGGAGCTGTTTTTT. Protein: CASSPDREDTGELFF.

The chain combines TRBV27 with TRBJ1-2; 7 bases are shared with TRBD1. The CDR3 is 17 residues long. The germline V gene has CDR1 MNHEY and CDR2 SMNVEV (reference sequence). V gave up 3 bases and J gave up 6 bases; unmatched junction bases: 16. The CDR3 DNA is TGTGCCAGCAGTTTTTCCCTTTACAGGGGCTGGGCGGATGGCTACACCTTC. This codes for CASSFSLYRGWADGYTF.

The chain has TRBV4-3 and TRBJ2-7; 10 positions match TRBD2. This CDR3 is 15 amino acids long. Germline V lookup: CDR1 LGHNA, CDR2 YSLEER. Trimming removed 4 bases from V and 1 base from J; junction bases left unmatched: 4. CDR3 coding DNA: TGCGCCAGCAGCCCTTTTAGCGGGGGGTCCTACGAGCAGTACTTC. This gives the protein CASSPFSGGSYEQYF.

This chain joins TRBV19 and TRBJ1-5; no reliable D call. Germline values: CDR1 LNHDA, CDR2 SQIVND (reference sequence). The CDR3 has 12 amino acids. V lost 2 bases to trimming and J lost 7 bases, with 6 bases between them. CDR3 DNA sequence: TGTGCCAGTAGTATATTGGAGCAGCCCCAGCATTTT. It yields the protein CASSILEQPQHF.

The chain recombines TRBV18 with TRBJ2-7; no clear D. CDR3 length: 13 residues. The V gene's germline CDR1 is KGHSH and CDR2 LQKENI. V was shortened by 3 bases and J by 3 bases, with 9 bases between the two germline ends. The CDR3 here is CASSPGSFYEQYF. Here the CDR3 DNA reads TGTGCCAGCTCACCTGGCAGTTTCTACGAGCAGTACTTC.

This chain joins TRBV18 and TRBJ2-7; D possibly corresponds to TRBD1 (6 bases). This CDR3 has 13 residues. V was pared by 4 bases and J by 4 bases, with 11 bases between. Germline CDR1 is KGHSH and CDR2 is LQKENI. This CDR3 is CASSLDRNYEQYF. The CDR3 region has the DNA TGTGCCAGCTCACTAGACAGGAATTACGAGCAGTACTTC.

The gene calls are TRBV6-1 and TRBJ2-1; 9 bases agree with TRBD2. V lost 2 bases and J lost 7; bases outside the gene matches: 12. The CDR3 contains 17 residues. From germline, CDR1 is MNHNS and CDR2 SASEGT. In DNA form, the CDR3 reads TGTGCCAGCAGTGAACTGCCGAGCGGGGGGAAAAAGAATGAGCAGTTCTTC. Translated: CASSELPSGGKKNEQFF.

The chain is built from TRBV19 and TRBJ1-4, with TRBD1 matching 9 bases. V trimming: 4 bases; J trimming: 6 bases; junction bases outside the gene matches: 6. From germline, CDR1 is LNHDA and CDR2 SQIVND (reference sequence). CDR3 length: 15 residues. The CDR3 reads CASSSPGTGHEKLFF. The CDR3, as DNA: TGTGCCAGTAGTAGCCCCGGGACAGGGCATGAAAAACTGTTTTTT.

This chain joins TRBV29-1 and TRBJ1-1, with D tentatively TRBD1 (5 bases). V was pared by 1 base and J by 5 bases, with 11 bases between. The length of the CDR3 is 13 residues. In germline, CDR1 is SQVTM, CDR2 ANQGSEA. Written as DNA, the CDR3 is TGCAGCGTTGAAGTCCAGGGAGGAACTGAAGCTTTCTTT. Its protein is CSVEVQGGTEAFF.

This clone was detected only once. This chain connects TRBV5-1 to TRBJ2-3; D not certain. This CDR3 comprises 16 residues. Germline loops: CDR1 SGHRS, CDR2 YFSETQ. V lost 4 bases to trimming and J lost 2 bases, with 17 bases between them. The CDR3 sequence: CASSPVQDIDTDTQYF. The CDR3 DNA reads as TGCGCCAGCAGCCCCGTTCAGGATATTGACACAGATACGCAGTATTTT.

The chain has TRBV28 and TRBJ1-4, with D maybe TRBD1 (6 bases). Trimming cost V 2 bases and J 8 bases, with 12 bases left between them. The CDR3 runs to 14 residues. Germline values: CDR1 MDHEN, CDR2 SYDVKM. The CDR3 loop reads CASSLGGAGEKLFF. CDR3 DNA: TGTGCCAGCAGTTTAGGGGGGGCAGGGGAAAAACTGTTTTTT.

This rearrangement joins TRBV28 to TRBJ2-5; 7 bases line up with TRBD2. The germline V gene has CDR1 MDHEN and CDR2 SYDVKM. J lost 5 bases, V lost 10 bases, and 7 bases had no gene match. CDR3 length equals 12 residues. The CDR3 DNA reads TGTGCCACATGGACTAGTGAGGAGACCCAGTACTTC. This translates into CATWTSEETQYF.

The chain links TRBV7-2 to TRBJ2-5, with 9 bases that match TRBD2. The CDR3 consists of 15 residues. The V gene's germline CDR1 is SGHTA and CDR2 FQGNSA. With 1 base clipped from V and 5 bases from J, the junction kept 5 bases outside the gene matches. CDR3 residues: CASSLVFLAGETQYF. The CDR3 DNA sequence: TGTGCCAGCAGCTTAGTATTCCTAGCGGGGGAGACCCAGTACTTC.

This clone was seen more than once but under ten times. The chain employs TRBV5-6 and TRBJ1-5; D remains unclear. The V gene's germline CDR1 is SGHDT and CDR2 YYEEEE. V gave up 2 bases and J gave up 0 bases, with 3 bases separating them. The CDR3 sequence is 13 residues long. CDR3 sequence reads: CASSFVSNQPQHF. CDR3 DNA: TGTGCCAGCAGCTTCGTTAGCAATCAGCCCCAGCATTTT.